The 9 T cell receptor beta chains in this list originate from one sample, sequenced in a study of metastatic and nonmetastatic thyroid tumors. TCRdb reanalyzed the PCR reads via MiXCR. The table includes under 20,000 clones, about 34% detected once. There were no patients who had received any treatment before thyroid surgery. The source material was tumor tissue. The receptors were gathered from a female donor with papillary thyroid cancer or a benign thyroid nodule (not recorded which). Some clones in this sample may be carry-over from other donors' samples.

This clone was seen only once. The chain combines TRBV30 with TRBJ2-1; 7 bases map to TRBD1. The J call is uncertain, as TRBJ2-7 better fits the DNA end. Germline CDR1 and CDR2: GTSNPN and SVGIG (reference sequence). The CDR3 is 14 amino acids. The CDR3 bases are TGTGCCTGGAGTCCGAGACAGGGAATACACGAGCAGTACTTC. This translates into CAWSPRQGIHEQYF.

The rearrangement joins TRBV11-2 to TRBJ2-3, with unresolved D. Between the trimmed V and J ends, which lost 4 bases and 6 bases, there was a span of 8 bases. The CDR3 consists of 12 residues. Germline CDR1 reads SGHAT; CDR2 reads FQNNGV. The CDR3: CASSYGRDTQYF. The DNA of the CDR3 is TGTGCCAGCAGCTACGGACGGGATACGCAGTATTTT.

With respect to this clone: A junction end diverges from the germline sequence, so it may reflect a read error. The chain links TRBV28 to TRBJ2-7, with a possible D match to TRBD1 (5 bases). Per germline, CDR1 MDHEN and CDR2 SYDVKM. The CDR3 is made up of 17 amino acids. CDR3 nucleotides: TGTGCCAGCAGCTTATATGGGATGGGGCATGACCTCTACGAGCAGTACTTC. Encoded protein: CASSLYGMGHDLYEQYF.

The chain carries TRBV30 and TRBJ1-3; the D is unclear. The ends were cut back, 3 bases at V and 3 bases at J, with 15 bases in the middle. This CDR3 contains 15 residues. Per the germline V gene, CDR1 is GTSNPN and CDR2 is SVGIG (reference sequence). CDR3 protein: CAWRLTLGNGNTIYF. The CDR3 DNA sequence: TGTGCCTGGAGACTGACGCTTGGAAATGGAAACACCATATATTTT.

The chain carries TRBV28 and TRBJ2-7; D gene uncertain. V was shortened by 5 bases and J by 3 bases, with 5 bases between the two germline ends. From germline, CDR1 is MDHEN and CDR2 SYDVKM. The CDR3 consists of 11 residues. Written as DNA, the CDR3 is TGTGCCAGCAGTCCACACTACGAGCAGTACTTC. This sequence encodes CASSPHYEQYF.

This clone was seen more than once but under ten times. J is TRBJ2-7 and V is TRBV6-1, with TRBD1 identical over 10 bases. CDR3 length: 14 residues. The germline gives CDR1 MNHNS, CDR2 SASEGT. J gave up 1 base and V 5 bases, and 2 bases lay outside the gene matches. The DNA for the CDR3 is TGTGCCAGCAGTTGGGACAGGGGTTCCTACGAGCAGTACTTC. Protein sequence: CASSWDRGSYEQYF.

This chain joins TRBV12-3 or TRBV12-4 and TRBJ1-2; D gene unclear. V lost 6 bases and J 4 bases, leaving 6 bases between the germline ends. The CDR3 totals 11 residues. The CDR3 here is CASSQGYGYTF. The CDR3 region has the DNA TGTGCCAGCAGCCAAGGCTATGGCTACACCTTC.

This clone was counted only a few times. Sequence at one end of the junction differs from germline and may be a read error. This chain links TRBV19 with TRBJ2-7; no clear D gene. This CDR3 is 13 amino acids long. Germline values: CDR1 LNHDA, CDR2 SQIVND (reference sequence). The CDR3 sequence is CASMGWRSYEQYF. CDR3 nucleotide sequence: TGTGCCAGTATGGGATGGCGCTCCTACGAGCAATACTTC.

In this sample, this clone is medium-sized. The chain couples TRBV7-9 to TRBJ1-3, with D perhaps TRBD1 (6 bases). CDR3 length: 13 residues. V dropped 7 bases and J dropped 2 bases, with 9 bases sitting between them. CDR1 is SEHNR and CDR2 is FQNEAQ in the germline V gene (reference sequence). The CDR3 DNA reads TGTGCCAGCAAGGGGGGCCCTGGAAACACCATATATTTT. Protein sequence: CASKGGPGNTIYF.